This T cell receptor beta chain was recorded in a study of neoadjuvant anti-PD-1 for oral cavity cancer. Study-wide results and caveats: Post-nivolumab, blood T cell clonality was significantly elevated in non-responders.

Trimming cost V 6 bases and J 10 bases, with 22 bases left between them. The germline V gene encodes CDR1 SQVTM and CDR2 ANQGSEA. There are 14 residues in the CDR3. A note on this clone: Its cognate antigen is unknown.

Stage II-IVA oral cavity squamous cell carcinoma was new and untreated by systemic or radiation therapy. Using immunoSEQ multiplex PCR, the repertoire was profiled, and TCRdb retains in-frame clones only, with some absent. The table has roughly 16,000 clones, around 66% seen once. This sequence originates from a person aged 40 to 85 with oral cavity squamous cell carcinoma. Sequenced material: PBMCs, taken before nivolumab (anti-PD-1) treatment. The chain joins TRBV29-1 to TRBJ2-1; D might be TRBD1 (6 bases). The CDR3 DNA reads as TGCAGCGTAGAAAGGGTAAATCAGGGGTCAGAGCAGTTCTTC. It is translated as CSVERVNQGSEQFF.